Listed below are T cell receptor beta chains from one sample, sequenced in a study of shared clonotypes between healthy human individuals. TCRdb's copy holds only in-frame clones and misses some; the assay was immunoSEQ multiplex PCR. The sample has millions of clones, around 94% seen once. Specimen: naive CD4+ T cells sorted from blood. Receptors originate from a man aged 18-30 years in good health. CDR3s include the opening cysteine and the closing phenylalanine or tryptophan. The order of the fields is V gene, CDR3 length, clone size, CDR3 protein. Only part of the rows carry a size: once, few, many, or a class if the clone is expanded.

TRBV27 16 once CASSRGGTASSYEQYF
TRBV18 16 - CASSPVTVLGGTEAFF
TRBV11-2 12 - CASSPATDTQYF
TRBV25-1 16 - CASTPAGLGDSYEQYF
TRBV6-1 14 - CASSELSYNSPLHF
TRBV4-2 17 few CASSQVGEGTGNQPQHF
TRBV10-2 11 - CASSELEAQFF
TRBV18 12 - CASSETGFEQYF
TRBV5-6 18 - CASSTTRGLAFSTGELFF
TRBV19 14 - CASSRTGPNTEAFF
TRBV19 15 once CASSLSGLAVGELFF
TRBV2 12 - CASRGGWETQYF
TRBV6-6 14 - CASSYDYVRSEQYF
TRBV11-2 14 - CASSLLWNTGELFF
TRBV30 13 few CAWNQEVGEKLFF
TRBV5-4 15 - CASSQGRGGTDTQYF
TRBV5-1 15 - CASSGTGPGANVLTF
TRBV9 14 - CASSVNANNQPQHF
TRBV6-5 13 - CASARLEYNEQFF
TRBV9 16 - CASSPYVSGGALEQYF
TRBV10-3 16 - CAISYSGAGGKSPLHF
TRBV29-1 14 - CSVSPLAGFDEQYF
TRBV19 15 - CASAGRYTVNTEAFF
TRBV6-5 14 - CASSYSGAGQPQHF
TRBV6-5 16 once CASSYGLAGIYNEQFF
TRBV11-2 15 - CASSLGPGTYNEQFF
TRBV4-1 17 - CASSQDHQLAGWYEQFF
TRBV7-3 15 - CASSLRTSGTDTQYF
TRBV7-6 18 - CASSLDPPQGNWGTEAFF
TRBV4-1 15 - CASSLDPGGTDTQYF
TRBV27 18 once CASSTPGGTFNGNTEAFF
TRBV19 17 - CASSAWTAVATNEKLFF
TRBV5-4 12 - CASSLDSNEQFF
TRBV6-6 15 - CASSYGLAGGYEQYF
TRBV5-1 12 - CASSLVGSEQYF
TRBV6-6 16 - CASSYSNAALSYEQYF
TRBV18 15 - CASSSGRLNTGELFF
TRBV30 14 few CAWSVGEANTEAFF
TRBV10-1 19 - CASPDRRKANQYINNEQFF
TRBV10-3 12 - CAIGLGPGELFF
TRBV28 12 - CASSLQGYEQYF
TRBV5-5 12 - CASSLSGNTIYF
TRBV7-9 15 once CASSFYRGLGNTIYF
TRBV18 14 - CASSPPMDTGGQFF
TRBV7-9 12 - CASRPDGETQYF
TRBV10-1 15 - CASSEAGGRTDTQYF
TRBV5-1 15 - CASSLQLAGGYEQYF
TRBV18 14 - CASSPSTGHNEQFF
TRBV5-1 13 - CASTWGTGETQYF
TRBV14 16 - CASSQVTTGGSYEQYF
TRBV6-5 14 - CASSRPGRHYEQYF
TRBV29-1 11 - CSVSSGNTIYF
TRBV11-3 15 - CASSLISGGAETQYF
TRBV10-3 12 - CATTGTRAEAFF
TRBV10-3 13 - CAGAAEITGELFF